This T cell receptor (beta chain) was found in a study of beta chain features in type 1 diabetes. Background on the study: Taken together, all samples contributed some 100 million examined sorted cells. General study results and limits: Type 1 diabetes patients showed a moderate but significant shortening of TCRB CDR3s in all four CD4+ subsets. A greater similarity of naive, central memory and Treg TCRB repertoires was seen among patients than among healthy donors.

A single heparinised draw of approximately 110 mL on average was taken per donor. Expressed TCRB transcripts got sequenced, as all isolated RNA was reverse transcribed. Here immunoSEQ multiplex PCR was the method, and the copy in TCRdb shows in-frame clones only, minus some. The sample lists 400,000 or so clones, around 9.6% occurring once. Details on this clone: Its antigen is not identified.

CDR1 and CDR2 (germline): MNHEY, SVGAGI. The CDR3 sequence is 15 residues long. Trimming left V 5 bases short and J 6 bases short, with 20 bases between. The V gene is TRBV6-5, the J gene TRBJ2-7; weak D call: TRBD1 (6 bases). What was sequenced was central memory CD4+ T cells from blood. The receptor was isolated from a man aged 25-45 years with type 1 diabetes. Here the CDR3 DNA reads TGTGCCAGCAGTCGGTCCGTGGAAGGGGGTTCCGAGCAGTACTTC. Amino acids: CASSRSVEGGSEQYF.